Below, one T cell receptor beta chain is given with its context. The sample is drawn from a study of technical replicates of blood from four donors. V lost 2 bases to trimming and J lost 7 bases; unmatched junction nucleotides: 8. The CDR3 has 15 residues. In germline, CDR1 is MNHEY, CDR2 SVGAGI. The repertoire was sequenced with immunoSEQ multiplex PCR; TCRdb's copy has only in-frame clones and lacks some. The table records about 100,000 clones, 95% of them present only once. V is TRBV6-5 and J is TRBJ2-7; 10 positions match TRBD2. This sequence originates from a human donor in good health. The sequenced sample consisted of T cells isolated from PBMCs. The DNA for the CDR3 is TGTGCCAGCAGTTACGCCGCTAGCGGGAGTTATGAGCAGTACTTC. This codes for CASSYAASGSYEQYF.